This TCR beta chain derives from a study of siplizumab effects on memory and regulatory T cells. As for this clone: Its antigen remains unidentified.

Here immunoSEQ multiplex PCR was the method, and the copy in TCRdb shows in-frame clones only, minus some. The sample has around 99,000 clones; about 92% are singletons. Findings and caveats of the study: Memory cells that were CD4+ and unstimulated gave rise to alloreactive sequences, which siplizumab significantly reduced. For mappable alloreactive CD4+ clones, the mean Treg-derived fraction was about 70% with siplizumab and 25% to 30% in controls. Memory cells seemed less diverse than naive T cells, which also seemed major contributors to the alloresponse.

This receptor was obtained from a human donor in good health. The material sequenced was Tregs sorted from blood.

The CDR3, as DNA: TGTGCCAGCAGTGAGCCGACCGCTGAGCAGTTCTTC. Translated, it gives CASSEPTAEQFF. The chain couples TRBV6-6 to TRBJ2-1; no clear D gene. This CDR3 has 12 amino acids. The germline V gene has CDR1 MNHNY and CDR2 SVGAGI (reference sequence). The V end lost 5 bases, the J end lost 9 bases, and 11 bases lay between the germline ends.